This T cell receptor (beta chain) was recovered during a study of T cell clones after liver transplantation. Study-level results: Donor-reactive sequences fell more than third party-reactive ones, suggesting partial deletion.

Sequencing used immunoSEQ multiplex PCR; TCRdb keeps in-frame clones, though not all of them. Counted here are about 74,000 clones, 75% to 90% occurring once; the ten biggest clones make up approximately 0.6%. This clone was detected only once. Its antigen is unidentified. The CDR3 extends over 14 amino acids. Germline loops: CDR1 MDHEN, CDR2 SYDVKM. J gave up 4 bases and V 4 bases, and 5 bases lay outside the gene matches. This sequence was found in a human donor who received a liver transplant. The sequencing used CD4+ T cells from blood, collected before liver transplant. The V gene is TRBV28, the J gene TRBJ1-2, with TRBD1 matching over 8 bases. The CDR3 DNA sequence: TGTGCCAGCAGTTCCCTTGGACAGGGCTATGGCTACACCTTC. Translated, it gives CASSSLGQGYGYTF.